Detailed here is one TCR beta chain. Antigen specificity is unknown. This record comes from a study of monozygotic twins with inflammatory bowel disease. Germline V gives CDR1 LNHDA, CDR2 SQIVND (reference sequence). The CDR3 has 15 amino acids. For both chains, the TCRalpha and TCRbeta cDNA went through two nested PCRs of about 15 and 9 cycles. TCRdb re-called the 5' RACE reads and gives one entry per CDR3 protein, without DNA. The sample totals more than 350,000 distinct CDR3 sequences. Regarding the study as a whole: Diversity of TCRbeta measured by inverse Simpson was lower in IBD patients than in healthy co-twins. Sharing of clonotypes with others was lower in IBD patients than in healthy twins, and this was especially so with disease activity.

The TCR sequence derives from a human donor with ulcerative colitis or Crohn's disease, or a healthy co-twin of an affected twin (not recorded which). Sequenced sample: blood. The chain joins TRBV19 to TRBJ1-5; TCRdb's D call of TRBD1 is untestable without DNA. The CDR3 here is CASSNAGASNQPQHF.